Following are 8 T cell receptor beta chains from one sample sequenced in a study of blood T cell repertoires in COVID-19. Measured with immunoSEQ multiplex PCR; TCRdb has only the in-frame clones, and not every one. The sample gives about 370,000 clones, about 90% of which show up once; about 9.4% is in the top ten. Input material: peripheral blood. These receptors all come from a woman aged 25 to 39 with COVID-19, enrolled during active disease.

This chain uses TRBV10-1 with TRBJ2-1, with D possibly TRBD2 on 5 matching bases. CDR3 size: 11 residues. Trimming left V 5 bases short and J 8 bases short, with 7 bases between. Germline CDR1 reads WNHNN; CDR2 reads SYGVQD (reference sequence). This CDR3 is CASSPGYEQFF. The CDR3 region has the DNA TGCGCCAGCAGTCCGGGATATGAGCAGTTCTTC.

This sequence joins TRBV11-2 and TRBJ2-7; no clear D. CDR3 length: 12 amino acids. V dropped 3 bases and J dropped 2 bases, with 5 bases sitting between them. Germline lookup yields CDR1 SGHAT and CDR2 FQNNGV. CDR3 protein: CASSLSTYEQYF. The CDR3 DNA sequence: TGTGCCAGCAGCTTGAGTACCTACGAGCAGTACTTC.

The chain combines TRBV9 with TRBJ2-3, with D maybe TRBD1 (6 bases). Trimming took 4 bases from V and 2 from J, leaving 14 bases between them. The germline V gene encodes CDR1 SGDLS and CDR2 YYNGEE. There are 15 residues in the CDR3. This CDR3 reads CASSTSGTNTDTQYF. CDR3 bases: TGTGCCAGCAGCACATCCGGGACAAACACAGATACGCAGTATTTT. Using reference TRBV9 and TRBJ2-3 for the parts outside the CDR3, the full variable domain is DSGVTQTPKHLITATGQRVTLRCSPRSGDLSVYWYQQSLDQGLQFLIQYYNGEERAKGNILERFSAQQFPDLHSELNLSSLELGDSALYFCASSTSGTNTDTQYFGPGTRLTVL.

The chain is built from TRBV28 and TRBJ1-1; D possibly corresponds to TRBD1 (5 bases). This CDR3 is built from 13 residues. The ends were cut back, 3 bases at V and 5 bases at J, with 10 bases in the middle. CDR1 MDHEN and CDR2 SYDVKM come from the germline V gene. CDR3 DNA: TGTGCCAGCAGTTTTGGGGCGTGGACTGAAGCTTTCTTT. Translation gives CASSFGAWTEAFF.

The CDR3 loop reads CASSLGERGANTGELFF. The CDR3 DNA is TGTGCCAGCAGCTTGGGGGAGCGGGGTGCGAACACCGGGGAGCTGTTTTTT. The chain carries TRBV11-3 and TRBJ2-2; 7 bases align to TRBD2. Germline CDR1 is SGHNT and CDR2 is YENEEA. CDR3 length equals 17 residues. Trimming removed 3 bases from V and 0 bases from J; junction bases left unmatched: 7.

The V and J genes are TRBV29-1 and TRBJ1-2, with D possibly being TRBD1 (6 bases). The CDR3 sequence is 12 residues long. The ends were cut back, 7 bases at V and 4 bases at J, with 13 bases in the middle. Germline V gene data show CDR1 as SQVTM and CDR2 as ANQGSEA. CDR3 DNA: TGCAGCGCAGAGGACAGACTCTATGGCTACACCTTC. It is translated as CSAEDRLYGYTF.

The gene calls are TRBV28 and TRBJ1-2, with 7 nucleotides matching TRBD1. From germline, CDR1 is MDHEN and CDR2 SYDVKM. The CDR3 runs 13 residues. The V gene end was trimmed by 7 bases and the J gene end by 4 bases; junction bases not matched to a gene: 6. CDR3 sequence (DNA): TGTGCCAGCATCCCGGGACAGTCCTATGGCTACACCTTC. Translating it yields CASIPGQSYGYTF.

In regard to this clone: This sample includes further DNA sequences coding for the same CDR3. V usage is TRBV19 and J usage is TRBJ2-1, with D possibly being TRBD2 (5 bases). Germline-derived CDR1 and CDR2 are LNHDA and SQIVND (reference sequence). Trimming cost V 3 bases and J 0 bases, with 9 bases left between them. CDR3 length: 15 amino acids. CDR3 residues: CASSMSGSSYNEQFF. The CDR3 bases are TGTGCCAGTAGTATGAGCGGCAGCTCCTACAATGAGCAGTTCTTC.